This TCR beta chain was profiled in a study of cytomegalovirus exposure and HLA in healthy donors. Findings and caveats of the study: Later on, an analysis showed TCR association rates differing by HLA locus, with DRB1 the most and HLA-C the fewest. Productive status was seen about 87% or about 30% of the time for most TCR beta V segments in an earlier analysis. An analysis that came later showed most CMV-associated TCR beta chains appearing HLA-restricted.

About this clone itself: What it binds is unknown.

PCR employed 60 Vbeta and 13 Jbeta primers. Profiled with immunoSEQ multiplex PCR; TCRdb holds only in-frame clones, not every one. The sample lists 150,000 to 200,000 clones; less than 90% were seen once. With V trimmed by 4 bases and J by 2 bases, 7 bases remained unmatched. The length of the CDR3 is 15 residues. Germline assignment: CDR1 SGHTA and CDR2 FQGTGA. J is TRBJ2-7 and V is TRBV7-3; TRBD2 matches at 8 bases. This TCR came from a girl aged 5 to 17 in good health and CMV-seropositive. Material: PBMCs. The CDR3 loop is CASSSFERGTYEQYF. In nucleotides, the CDR3 is TGTGCCAGCAGCTCCTTCGAGCGGGGGACCTACGAGCAGTACTTC.